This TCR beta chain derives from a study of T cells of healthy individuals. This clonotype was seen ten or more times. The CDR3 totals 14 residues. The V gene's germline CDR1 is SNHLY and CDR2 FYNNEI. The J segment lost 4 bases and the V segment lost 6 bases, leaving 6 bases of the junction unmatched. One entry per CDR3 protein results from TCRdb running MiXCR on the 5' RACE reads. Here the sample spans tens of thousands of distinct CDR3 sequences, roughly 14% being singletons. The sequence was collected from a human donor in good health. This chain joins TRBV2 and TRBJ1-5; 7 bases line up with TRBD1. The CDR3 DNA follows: TGTGCCAGCAGGAGGGACAGCAATAATCAGCCCCAGCATTTT. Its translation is CASRRDSNNQPQHF. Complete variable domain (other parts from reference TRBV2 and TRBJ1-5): EPEVTQTPSHQVTQMGQEVILRCVPISNHLYFYWYRQILGQKVEFLVSFYNNEISEKSEIFDDQFSVERPDGSNFTLKIRSTKLEDSAMYFCASRRDSNNQPQHFGDGTRLSIL.